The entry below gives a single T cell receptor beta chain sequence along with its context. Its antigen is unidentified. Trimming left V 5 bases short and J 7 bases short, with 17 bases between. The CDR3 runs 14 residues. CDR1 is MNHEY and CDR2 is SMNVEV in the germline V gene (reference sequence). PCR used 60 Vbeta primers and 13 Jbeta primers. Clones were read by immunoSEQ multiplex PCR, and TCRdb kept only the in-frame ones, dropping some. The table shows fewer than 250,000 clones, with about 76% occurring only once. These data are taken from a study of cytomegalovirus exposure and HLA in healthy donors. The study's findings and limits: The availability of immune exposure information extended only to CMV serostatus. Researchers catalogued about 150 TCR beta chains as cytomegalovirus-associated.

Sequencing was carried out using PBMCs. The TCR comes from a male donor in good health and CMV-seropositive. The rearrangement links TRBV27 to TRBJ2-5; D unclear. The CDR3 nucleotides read TGTGCCAGCAGTCCGTCGGGTAGCTTAGGGACCCAGTACTTC. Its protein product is CASSPSGSLGTQYF.